A selection of T cell receptor beta chains follows, all from one sample in a study of molecular identifiers for immune sequencing clone quantification. TCRdb independently ran MiXCR on the PCR reads; one entry per CDR3 protein. The table has a few hundred thousand distinct CDR3 sequences, about a fifth seen once. Material: naive CD8+ T cells from blood, with Jurkat cell RNA spiked in. The source of these receptors is a human donor in good health. Some libraries in this study had Jurkat cell RNA spiked in. CDR3s include the opening cysteine and the closing phenylalanine or tryptophan. A D gene is named only where the DNA matches it firmly. Where a row states a size, it is once, few, many or the class of an expanded clone; other rows omit it.

v_gene: TRBV12-3/TRBV12-4; d_gene: .; j_gene: TRBJ1-4; abundance: few; CDR3nt: TGTGCCAGCAGTTTAAGTGCGGGAGTGGGTGAAAAACTGTTTTTT; CDR3aa: CASSLSAGVGEKLFF
v_gene: TRBV29-1; d_gene: TRBD1; j_gene: TRBJ2-2; abundance: many; CDR3nt: TGCAGCGTTGACGGGACAGGTTCGAACACCGGGGAGCTGTTTTTT; CDR3aa: CSVDGTGSNTGELFF
v_gene: TRBV6-5; d_gene: .; j_gene: TRBJ2-1; abundance: many; CDR3nt: TGTGCCAGCAGTTACTCGCTCGGGAGTTCGAATGAGCAGTTCTTC; CDR3aa: CASSYSLGSSNEQFF
v_gene: TRBV19; d_gene: .; j_gene: TRBJ2-1; abundance: few; CDR3nt: TGTGCCAGTAGTATAGGACAGCCGGTCTCCTACAATGAGCAGTTCTTC; CDR3aa: CASSIGQPVSYNEQFF
v_gene: TRBV7-9; d_gene: .; j_gene: TRBJ2-3; abundance: .; CDR3nt: TGTGCCAGCAGCCAACTACAACAGGGATTGAGAGATACGCAGTATTTT; CDR3aa: CASSQLQQGLRDTQYF
v_gene: TRBV27; d_gene: .; j_gene: TRBJ1-5; abundance: few; CDR3nt: TGTGCCAGCAGTTTATACGCGGGATACGGACAGCCCCAGCATTTT; CDR3aa: CASSLYAGYGQPQHF
v_gene: TRBV6-2/TRBV6-3; d_gene: .; j_gene: TRBJ2-5; abundance: .; CDR3nt: TGTGCCAGCAGTAGGAACCGGCGGGCTTTGGATCAAGAGACCCAGTACTTC; CDR3aa: CASSRNRRALDQETQYF
v_gene: TRBV7-9; d_gene: TRBD2; j_gene: TRBJ2-1; abundance: few; CDR3nt: TGTGCCAGCAGCCCTCTGCGGGAGGGGTACAATGAGCAGTTCTTC; CDR3aa: CASSPLREGYNEQFF
v_gene: TRBV7-9; d_gene: .; j_gene: TRBJ1-1; abundance: many; CDR3nt: TGTGCCAGCGGGCCGTTGTTGAACACTGAAGCTTTCTTT; CDR3aa: CASGPLLNTEAFF
v_gene: TRBV2; d_gene: TRBD2; j_gene: TRBJ2-7; abundance: .; CDR3nt: TGTGCCAGCAGTGAAACAGCGGGGGGAGCCTACGAGCAGTACTTC; CDR3aa: CASSETAGGAYEQYF
v_gene: TRBV30; d_gene: .; j_gene: TRBJ1-2; abundance: few; CDR3nt: TGTGCCTGGAGTGCGGCAAGTGGCCACACCTTC; CDR3aa: CAWSAASGHTF
v_gene: TRBV19; d_gene: .; j_gene: TRBJ2-2; abundance: few; CDR3nt: TGTGCCAGTAGTGCACTCACCGGGGAGCTGTTTTTT; CDR3aa: CASSALTGELFF
v_gene: TRBV13; d_gene: .; j_gene: TRBJ2-1; abundance: .; CDR3nt: TGTGCCAGCAGCTCGGACCGCTCCTACAATGAGCAGTTCTTC; CDR3aa: CASSSDRSYNEQFF
v_gene: TRBV20-1; d_gene: .; j_gene: TRBJ1-5; abundance: few; CDR3nt: TGCAGTGCTAGAGATCTCGCCGGGACACCAAACCATAGCAATCAGCCCCAGCATTTT; CDR3aa: CSARDLAGTPNHSNQPQHF
v_gene: TRBV7-9; d_gene: .; j_gene: TRBJ1-1; abundance: many; CDR3nt: TGTGCCAGCAGCTTAGCGATGAATTGGGGGACTGAAGCTTTCTTT; CDR3aa: CASSLAMNWGTEAFF
v_gene: TRBV2; d_gene: .; j_gene: TRBJ2-7; abundance: .; CDR3nt: TGTGCCAGCAGTGAGGGCGACAGGATAAACTTC; CDR3aa: CASSEGDRINF
v_gene: TRBV27; d_gene: TRBD1; j_gene: TRBJ1-1; abundance: many; CDR3nt: TGTGCCAGCAGTCCACCCGGACAGGGGACTCTGAACACTGAAGCTTTCTTT; CDR3aa: CASSPPGQGTLNTEAFF
v_gene: TRBV4-1; d_gene: TRBD2; j_gene: TRBJ2-3; abundance: many; CDR3nt: TGCGCCAGCAGCCAAGTCCCTCTAGCGGGGATAGACACAGATACGCAGTATTTT; CDR3aa: CASSQVPLAGIDTDTQYF
v_gene: TRBV7-9; d_gene: .; j_gene: TRBJ2-3; abundance: many; CDR3nt: TGTGCCAGCATCTCGGGCGCCACAGATACGCAGTATTTT; CDR3aa: CASISGATDTQYF
v_gene: TRBV2; d_gene: .; j_gene: TRBJ2-7; abundance: .; CDR3nt: TGTGCCAGCAGTGGGTGGTCGCCGAGCTCCTACGAGCAGTACTTC; CDR3aa: CASSGWSPSSYEQYF
v_gene: TRBV25-1; d_gene: .; j_gene: TRBJ2-3; abundance: many; CDR3nt: TGTGCCAGCAGTGAACTGACCGATACGCAGTATTTT; CDR3aa: CASSELTDTQYF
v_gene: TRBV28; d_gene: TRBD1; j_gene: TRBJ2-7; abundance: many; CDR3nt: TGTGCCAGCAGTTCCCGGGACAGTCCCTACGAGCAGTACTTC; CDR3aa: CASSSRDSPYEQYF
v_gene: TRBV6-2/TRBV6-3; d_gene: TRBD1; j_gene: TRBJ1-5; abundance: many; CDR3nt: TGTGCCAGCAGTTACTCAGACAGGGGAGGCTTCGGCAATCAGCCCCAGCATTTT; CDR3aa: CASSYSDRGGFGNQPQHF
v_gene: TRBV12-3/TRBV12-4; d_gene: .; j_gene: TRBJ2-7; abundance: few; CDR3nt: TGTGCCAGCAGTTTATCTCCCGACGAGCAGTACTTC; CDR3aa: CASSLSPDEQYF
v_gene: TRBV5-1; d_gene: .; j_gene: TRBJ2-5; abundance: many; CDR3nt: TGCGCCAGCAGATTCGACAGCGCGGGGACCCAGTACTTC; CDR3aa: CASRFDSAGTQYF
v_gene: TRBV6-2/TRBV6-3; d_gene: .; j_gene: TRBJ2-5; abundance: few; CDR3nt: TGTGCCAGCAGTTACAACACCCAGCTCATCCCCCAGTACTTC; CDR3aa: CASSYNTQLIPQYF
v_gene: TRBV21-1; d_gene: .; j_gene: TRBJ1-5; abundance: many; CDR3nt: TGTGCCAGCAGGGTGAGCAATCAGCCCCAGCATTTT; CDR3aa: CASRVSNQPQHF
v_gene: TRBV28; d_gene: .; j_gene: TRBJ1-5; abundance: many; CDR3nt: TGTGCCAGCAGTTTTCGGGGGATGAGCAATCAGCCCCAGCATTTT; CDR3aa: CASSFRGMSNQPQHF
v_gene: TRBV5-4; d_gene: .; j_gene: TRBJ2-7; abundance: few; CDR3nt: TGTGCCAGCAGCCGGGGAGGGGGTTCCGAGCAGTACTTC; CDR3aa: CASSRGGGSEQYF
v_gene: TRBV4-3; d_gene: .; j_gene: TRBJ1-1; abundance: few; CDR3nt: TGCGCCAGCAGCCCTTTGCAGGACACTGAAGCTTTCTTT; CDR3aa: CASSPLQDTEAFF
v_gene: TRBV6-2/TRBV6-3; d_gene: TRBD1; j_gene: TRBJ1-1; abundance: many; CDR3nt: TGTGCCAGCACCCATGACAGGGGGTGGACTGAAGCTTTCTTT; CDR3aa: CASTHDRGWTEAFF
v_gene: TRBV20-1; d_gene: TRBD2; j_gene: TRBJ2-3; abundance: few; CDR3nt: TGCAGTGCTAGAGATCATGGGACTAGCGGGAGCGGCACAGATACGCAGTATTTT; CDR3aa: CSARDHGTSGSGTDTQYF
v_gene: TRBV7-9; d_gene: .; j_gene: TRBJ2-4; abundance: many; CDR3nt: TGTGCCAGCAGCACCGCAGGGTTAGCCAAAAACATTCAGTACTTC; CDR3aa: CASSTAGLAKNIQYF
v_gene: TRBV11-1; d_gene: TRBD1; j_gene: TRBJ2-1; abundance: .; CDR3nt: TGTGCCAGCAGCTTACCCGTGGCACAGGGGGCGGGCAATGAGCAGTTCTTC; CDR3aa: CASSLPVAQGAGNEQFF
v_gene: TRBV28; d_gene: .; j_gene: TRBJ2-3; abundance: many; CDR3nt: TGTGCCAGCAGTTCCCCCTGGGGGGGGCAGGGGGCAGATACGCAGTATTTT; CDR3aa: CASSSPWGGQGADTQYF
v_gene: TRBV2; d_gene: TRBD1; j_gene: TRBJ2-2; abundance: .; CDR3nt: TGTGCCAGCCGCGACAGGGGGGCCACCGGGGGGCTGTTTTTT; CDR3aa: CASRDRGATGGLFF
v_gene: TRBV2; d_gene: .; j_gene: TRBJ2-1; abundance: .; CDR3nt: TGTGCCAGCACCGACAGCTCTTCCGACAATGAGCAGTTCTTC; CDR3aa: CASTDSSSDNEQFF
v_gene: TRBV13; d_gene: .; j_gene: TRBJ1-1; abundance: .; CDR3nt: TGTGCCAGCAGCGCCTCAGTTTTAAACACTGAAGCTTTCTTT; CDR3aa: CASSASVLNTEAFF
v_gene: TRBV20-1; d_gene: TRBD1; j_gene: TRBJ2-7; abundance: .; CDR3nt: TGCAGTGCTAGAGACCGGGACAGGGCGTTAGAGCAGTACTTC; CDR3aa: CSARDRDRALEQYF
v_gene: TRBV4-2; d_gene: .; j_gene: TRBJ1-1; abundance: .; CDR3nt: TGTGCCAGCGGCCCCGGGGGGGGCCCCACGGGCACTGAAGCTTTCTTT; CDR3aa: CASGPGGGPTGTEAFF
v_gene: TRBV30; d_gene: .; j_gene: TRBJ1-1; abundance: many; CDR3nt: TGTGCCTGGAGGAGCGTAGGGACTGAAGCTTTCTTT; CDR3aa: CAWRSVGTEAFF
v_gene: TRBV7-3; d_gene: TRBD1; j_gene: TRBJ2-3; abundance: .; CDR3nt: TGTGCCAGCAGCTCCTCAGGGGGCACCTACACAGATACGCAGTATTTT; CDR3aa: CASSSSGGTYTDTQYF
v_gene: TRBV4-1; d_gene: .; j_gene: TRBJ1-2; abundance: few; CDR3nt: TGCGCCAGCAGCCAAGATAGTGGAGGGGTCTATGGCTACACCTTC; CDR3aa: CASSQDSGGVYGYTF
v_gene: TRBV28; d_gene: TRBD2; j_gene: TRBJ2-7; abundance: many; CDR3nt: TGTGCCTCCGATAGGACGCCGGCCGGGAGGGAGCAGTACTTC; CDR3aa: CASDRTPAGREQYF
v_gene: TRBV12-3/TRBV12-4; d_gene: .; j_gene: TRBJ2-3; abundance: many; CDR3nt: TGTGCCAGCAGTTTGACAGTCACAGATACGCAGTATTTT; CDR3aa: CASSLTVTDTQYF
v_gene: TRBV21-1; d_gene: .; j_gene: TRBJ2-3; abundance: many; CDR3nt: TGTGCCAGCAGCAAATGCAACACAGATACGCAGTATTTT; CDR3aa: CASSKCNTDTQYF
v_gene: TRBV6-2/TRBV6-3; d_gene: TRBD1; j_gene: TRBJ2-2; abundance: .; CDR3nt: TGTGCCAGCAGTGGGACAGACACCGGGGAGCTGTTTTTT; CDR3aa: CASSGTDTGELFF
v_gene: TRBV9; d_gene: .; j_gene: TRBJ2-1; abundance: few; CDR3nt: TGTGCCAGCAGACGGGATGGAAGCTCCTACAATGAGCAGTTCTTC; CDR3aa: CASRRDGSSYNEQFF
v_gene: TRBV15; d_gene: TRBD2; j_gene: TRBJ2-7; abundance: few; CDR3nt: TGTGCCACCAGCAGAGTGCCCCGGGAGGACGTCCACGAGCAGTACTTC; CDR3aa: CATSRVPREDVHEQYF
v_gene: TRBV4-1; d_gene: TRBD1; j_gene: TRBJ1-3; abundance: .; CDR3nt: TGCGCCAGCAGCCAATCCGGGACAGGGGCTTGGGCCACCATATATTTT; CDR3aa: CASSQSGTGAWATIYF
v_gene: TRBV20-1; d_gene: TRBD1; j_gene: TRBJ2-1; abundance: .; CDR3nt: TGCAGTGCTAGAGATCAGGACAGGGGATATGAGCAGTTCTTC; CDR3aa: CSARDQDRGYEQFF
v_gene: TRBV7-2; d_gene: TRBD2; j_gene: TRBJ2-1; abundance: once; CDR3nt: TGTGTCAGCAGGTACGGGACTAGCGGTGAGCAGTTCTTC; CDR3aa: CVSRYGTSGEQFF
v_gene: TRBV12-3/TRBV12-4; d_gene: .; j_gene: TRBJ2-7; abundance: many; CDR3nt: TGTGCCAGCAGACCCCGCTCCCGCCCCTACGAGCAGTACTTC; CDR3aa: CASRPRSRPYEQYF
v_gene: TRBV12-3/TRBV12-4; d_gene: .; j_gene: TRBJ2-1; abundance: .; CDR3nt: TGTGCCAGCAGTTTAACTACAGGGTCTGAGCAGTTCTTC; CDR3aa: CASSLTTGSEQFF
v_gene: TRBV3-1; d_gene: TRBD2; j_gene: TRBJ2-7; abundance: .; CDR3nt: TGTGCCAGCAGCCAATGGGCTAGCGGCCCCCTCGAGCAGTACTTC; CDR3aa: CASSQWASGPLEQYF
v_gene: TRBV11-2; d_gene: TRBD1; j_gene: TRBJ1-2; abundance: many; CDR3nt: TGTGCCAGCAGCTTCCCAGGGGGCTATGGCTACACCTTC; CDR3aa: CASSFPGGYGYTF
v_gene: TRBV28; d_gene: .; j_gene: TRBJ2-3; abundance: .; CDR3nt: TGTGCCAGCAGTTTTTTAGCAGATATGCAGTATTTT; CDR3aa: CASSFLADMQYF
v_gene: TRBV4-3; d_gene: .; j_gene: TRBJ1-6; abundance: .; CDR3nt: TGCGCCAGCAGCCAAGATCGGGTTTACGGTGTTTATAATTCACCCCTCCACTTT; CDR3aa: CASSQDRVYGVYNSPLHF
v_gene: TRBV14; d_gene: .; j_gene: TRBJ2-4; abundance: many; CDR3nt: TGTGCCAGCAGCCAAGATAGGGGGTCGAGGGACTTC; CDR3aa: CASSQDRGSRDF
v_gene: TRBV3-1; d_gene: TRBD2; j_gene: TRBJ2-7; abundance: .; CDR3nt: TGTGCCAGCAGCCAAGAACTGGGACTAGCCCGCGAGCAGTACTTC; CDR3aa: CASSQELGLAREQYF